This T cell receptor beta chain was profiled in a study of T-cell reconstitution after alpha-beta-depleted transplantation in children. V lost 6 bases, J lost 2 bases, and 16 bases lay in between. The V gene's germline CDR1 is DFQATT and CDR2 SNEGSKA (reference sequence). The CDR3 sequence is 14 residues long. The TCRbeta library was prepared with unique molecular identifiers. TCRdb re-analysed the PCR reads in MiXCR, keeping a single row per CDR3 protein. The sample records about 460,000 distinct CDR3 sequences, around an eighth being singletons. The sequenced sample was PBMCs from the stem cell graft donor, obtained from the stem cell graft. The receptor was derived from a human donor who donated a stem cell graft to a child with combined immunodeficiency. The V call is TRBV20-1, the J call TRBJ2-5; D remains unclear. The CDR3 sequence is CSATQRRRQETQYF. CDR3 DNA: TGCAGTGCAACTCAGCGCCGCCGGCAAGAGACCCAGTACTTC.